This note documents a single TCR beta chain sequence. TCRdb's copy holds only in-frame clones and misses some; the assay was immunoSEQ multiplex PCR. Found here are approximately 530,000 clones, 70% to 90% of them singletons; the top ten hold 7.8%. The CDR3 has 13 amino acids. Germline CDR1 GTSNPN, CDR2 SVGIG (reference sequence). The V and J ends lost 7 bases and 3 bases respectively, with 16 bases between them. The sample belongs to a study of blood T cell repertoires in COVID-19. The gene calls are TRBV30 and TRBJ2-7; D is possibly TRBD1 (5 bases). The sequenced sample was peripheral blood. This clonotype was obtained from a woman in her forties or fifties with COVID-19, enrolled during active disease. The CDR3: CASTVYEGYEQYF. The CDR3 bases are TGTGCCTCGACAGTTTATGAAGGCTACGAGCAGTACTTC.